What follows are 28 T cell receptor beta chains derived from one specimen sequenced in a study of identical twins. TCRdb re-derived calls from the 5' RACE reads in MiXCR, one entry per CDR3 protein. The data contain around 490,000 distinct CDR3 sequences, roughly an eighth of them singletons. These same records also appear under a second study, on yellow fever vaccine responses in identical twins.

Sequenced sample: CD4+ T cells sorted from blood. These receptors all stem from a woman between 18 and 30 years old in good health.

The genes are TRBV20-1 and TRBJ1-1; perhaps TRBD1 as D (5 bases). Trimming took 5 bases from V and 6 from J, leaving 13 bases between them. The CDR3 runs to 12 residues. The V gene's germline CDR1 is DFQATT and CDR2 SNEGSKA (reference sequence). The CDR3 spells CSAPREPPEAFF. CDR3 DNA sequence: TGCAGTGCTCCCAGGGAGCCGCCTGAAGCTTTCTTT.

J is TRBJ2-2 and V is TRBV14; 8 bases match TRBD1. V shed 1 base, J shed 4 bases, and the junction held 5 bases outside the gene matches. The length of the CDR3 is 16 residues. The germline V gene encodes CDR1 SGHDN and CDR2 FVKESK. Here the CDR3 reads CASSQVGQGATGELFF. DNA of the CDR3: TGTGCCAGCAGCCAAGTTGGGCAGGGGGCCACCGGGGAGCTGTTTTTT. The whole variable domain, filled in from reference TRBV14 and TRBJ2-2, reads EAGVTQFPSHSVIEKGQTVTLRCDPISGHDNLYWYRRVMGKEIKFLLHFVKESKQDESGMPNNRFLAERTGGTYSTLKVQPAELEDSGVYFCASSQVGQGATGELFFGEGSRLTVL.

This clonotype was counted only a few times. The rearrangement uses TRBV28 and TRBJ1-2, with 7 bases that match TRBD1. With V trimmed by 4 bases and J by 4 bases, 9 bases remained unmatched. CDR1 is MDHEN, CDR2 SYDVKM, per germline. CDR3 length equals 15 residues. CDR3 sequence: CASSSTGEPSYGYTF. DNA for the CDR3: TGTGCCAGCAGTTCCACAGGGGAACCCTCCTATGGCTACACCTTC.

This clonotype has at least ten counts. This chain connects TRBV14 to TRBJ2-1, with unresolved D. CDR1 and CDR2 (germline): SGHDN, FVKESK. Trimming stripped 0 bases from V and 11 bases from J, with 11 bases between. This CDR3 contains 13 residues. This CDR3 is CASSQESYQKQFF. Written as DNA, the CDR3 is TGTGCCAGCAGCCAAGAAAGCTATCAAAAGCAGTTCTTC.

In its sample, this clonotype was seen a few times. The chain combines TRBV28 with TRBJ1-1, with a weak D call TRBD1 (6 bases). Germline V gene lookup returns CDR1 MDHEN and CDR2 SYDVKM. CDR3 length equals 18 residues. V shed 1 base and J shed 3 bases, with 21 bases lying between them. The CDR3 loop reads CASSLFAGGGTRDTEAFF. CDR3 sequence (DNA): TGTGCCAGCAGTTTATTCGCGGGCGGTGGGACAAGGGACACTGAAGCTTTCTTT.

The genes are TRBV7-8 and TRBJ1-1; 9 bases line up with TRBD1. The V gene's germline CDR1 is SGHVS and CDR2 FQNEAQ. J was trimmed by 4 bases and V by 5 bases; bases with no gene match: 11. The CDR3 loop spans 16 amino acids. The CDR3 bases are TGTGCCAGCAGCCCCCTTTTGGGACAGGGAAGCACTGAAGCTTTCTTT. It translates to CASSPLLGQGSTEAFF.

This clonotype was counted only a few times. This chain links TRBV27 with TRBJ1-5, with TRBD1 as a possible D gene (5 bases). V was pared by 6 bases and J by 4 bases, with 22 bases between. Germline loops: CDR1 MNHEY, CDR2 SMNVEV (reference sequence). The CDR3 consists of 17 residues. CDR3 DNA: TGTGCCAGCAGCCCTGCCCCTGCAGGGTGGGAAAATCAGCCCCAGCATTTT. As protein: CASSPAPAGWENQPQHF.

This clonotype occurred a few times. The chain carries TRBV12-3 or TRBV12-4 and TRBJ2-5, with a weak D call TRBD2 (7 bases). The V end lost 6 bases, the J end lost 9 bases, and 17 bases lay between the germline ends. The CDR3 runs to 13 residues. Here the CDR3 DNA reads TGTGCCAGCAGACTCACCGGGGAGGGGGCCCAGTACTTC. Amino acids: CASRLTGEGAQYF.

This chain uses TRBV5-4 with TRBJ2-1, with TRBD2 identical over 8 bases. V was pared by 2 bases and J by 7 bases, with 5 bases of the junction left unmatched. The CDR3 spans 14 residues. CDR1 SGHNT and CDR2 YYREEE come from the germline V gene (reference sequence). CDR3 sequence: CASSLAGTRNEQFF. The CDR3 coding sequence is TGTGCCAGCAGCTTAGCCGGGACTAGGAATGAGCAGTTCTTC.

The chain combines TRBV30 with TRBJ2-7; 7 bases are a match to TRBD1. Per the germline V gene, CDR1 is GTSNPN and CDR2 is SVGIG (reference sequence). This CDR3 spans 11 amino acids. V lost 8 bases and J lost 7; bases outside the gene matches: 8. CDR3 amino acids: CAIRRGREQYF. DNA of the CDR3: TGTGCCATAAGAAGGGGGCGAGAGCAGTACTTC.

In its sample, this clonotype was seen a few times. The genes are TRBV12-3 or TRBV12-4 and TRBJ2-2; D perhaps matches TRBD1 (5 bases). Trimming cost V 4 bases and J 2 bases, with 11 bases left between them. CDR3 length: 15 residues. CDR3 DNA sequence: TGTGCCAGCAGTTCCAGAAGGGGCAACACCGGGGAGCTGTTTTTT. This codes for CASSSRRGNTGELFF.

This clonotype was counted a few times. This chain connects TRBV2 to TRBJ2-1; 10 bases are shared with TRBD2. The length of the CDR3 is 15 residues. The V and J ends lost 2 bases and 3 bases, in that order; junction bases with no gene match: 1. Germline values: CDR1 SNHLY, CDR2 FYNNEI. CDR3 loop: CASSESSGGYNEQFF. Written as DNA, the CDR3 is TGTGCCAGCAGTGAATCTAGCGGGGGCTACAATGAGCAGTTCTTC. Full variable domain (rest looked up from reference TRBV2 and TRBJ2-1): EPEVTQTPSHQVTQMGQEVILRCVPISNHLYFYWYRQILGQKVEFLVSFYNNEISEKSEIFDDQFSVERPDGSNFTLKIRSTKLEDSAMYFCASSESSGGYNEQFFGPGTRLTVL.

The sample holds a few counts of this clonotype. The chain links TRBV4-3 to TRBJ2-2; 7 bases are a match to TRBD2. CDR3 length: 16 residues. The ends lost 3 bases at V and 7 bases at J; junction bases unmatched: 11. Per germline, CDR1 LGHNA and CDR2 YSLEER. The CDR3 nucleotides are TGCGCCAGCAGCCAGGAGGCCCGACTAGCAGGCGGGGAGCTGTTTTTT. This translates into CASSQEARLAGGELFF.

The CDR3 loop reads CASSQESRGGNIQYF. CDR3 nucleotide sequence: TGTGCCAGCAGCCAAGAATCGCGGGGGGGAAACATTCAGTACTTC. The rearrangement joins TRBV3-1 to TRBJ2-4; 9 nucleotides line up with TRBD2. The CDR3 has 15 amino acids. Losses at the gene ends were 0 bases for V and 6 bases for J; bases not matched to a gene: 3. CDR1 and CDR2 from the germline V gene are LGHDT and YNNKEL (reference sequence).

There are a few counts of this clonotype. The gene calls are TRBV12-3 or TRBV12-4 and TRBJ2-6, with a tentative D call TRBD2 (5 bases). The CDR3 has 17 amino acids. V was clipped by 7 bases and J by 2 bases, with 18 bases between them. CDR3 residues: CASIPSEGSTGANVLTF. The CDR3 DNA is TGTGCCAGCATACCCAGTGAGGGATCGACTGGGGCCAACGTCCTGACTTTC.

This clonotype was detected only a few times. V gene TRBV5-6 combines with J gene TRBJ2-1, with D perhaps being TRBD1 or TRBD2 (5 bases each). The germline gives CDR1 SGHDT, CDR2 YYEEEE. V was pared by 1 base and J by 11 bases, with 16 bases between. The CDR3 sequence is 14 residues long. CDR3: CASSLTGEGEKQFF. The CDR3 nucleotides read TGTGCCAGCAGCTTGACTGGCGAAGGGGAGAAGCAGTTCTTC.

This clonotype was picked up a small number of times. The J gene is TRBJ2-7, the V gene TRBV20-1, with 10 bases aligning to TRBD2. The CDR3 spans 14 residues. With 4 bases clipped from V and 6 bases from J, the junction kept 9 bases outside the gene matches. The germline V gene encodes CDR1 DFQATT and CDR2 SNEGSKA (reference sequence). CDR3 residues: CSAIPGLAIGEQYF. The CDR3 coding sequence is TGCAGTGCTATACCGGGACTAGCGATCGGCGAGCAGTACTTC.

The J gene is TRBJ1-1, the V gene TRBV18; D possibly corresponds to TRBD1 (5 bases). The V gene's germline CDR1 is KGHSH and CDR2 LQKENI. Between the trimmed V and J ends, which lost 1 base and 2 bases, there was a span of 8 bases. CDR3 size: 14 residues. This CDR3 is CASSPLGTNTEAFF. The DNA of the CDR3 is TGTGCCAGCTCACCACTCGGGACCAACACTGAAGCTTTCTTT.

The chain is built from TRBV7-9 and TRBJ2-3, with 11 bases that match TRBD2. Germline values: CDR1 SEHNR, CDR2 FQNEAQ (reference sequence). This CDR3 comprises 14 residues. J was trimmed by 5 bases and V by 8 bases; bases with no gene match: 6. The CDR3 bases are TGTGCCAGCGGCTCGACTAGCGGGAAAGATACGCAGTATTTT. Encoded protein: CASGSTSGKDTQYF. Complete variable domain (other parts from reference TRBV7-9 and TRBJ2-3): DTGVSQNPRHKITKRGQNVTFRCDPISEHNRLYWYRQTLGQGPEFLTYFQNEAQLEKSRLLSDRFSAERPKGSFSTLEIQRTEQGDSAMYLCASGSTSGKDTQYFGPGTRLTVL.

The chain recombines TRBV2 with TRBJ2-5; 11 positions agree with TRBD1. This CDR3 is 15 amino acids long. CDR1 and CDR2 from the germline V gene are SNHLY and FYNNEI. After removal of 6 bases from V and 5 bases from J, the junction contained 8 bases not matched to a gene. This CDR3 reads CASRRTGGSVETQYF. Written as DNA, the CDR3 is TGTGCCAGCAGGAGGACAGGGGGCTCGGTTGAGACCCAGTACTTC.

Only a few counts were recorded for this clonotype. The V and J genes are TRBV28 and TRBJ1-6, with 7 bases fitting TRBD1. Germline values: CDR1 MDHEN, CDR2 SYDVKM. V gave up 8 bases and J gave up 9 bases; unmatched junction bases: 10. The CDR3 has 14 residues. This chain's CDR3 is CASGPRQGISPLHF. In DNA form, the CDR3 reads TGTGCCAGCGGACCCCGACAGGGTATTTCACCCCTCCACTTT.

The chain recombines TRBV27 with TRBJ2-2; 7 bases are shared with TRBD2. The V and J ends lost 0 bases and 5 bases, in that order; junction bases with no gene match: 3. CDR1 MNHEY and CDR2 SMNVEV come from the germline V gene (reference sequence). This CDR3 is built from 15 residues. The CDR3 sequence: CASSLSGRFTGELFF. The CDR3 coding sequence is TGTGCCAGCAGTTTATCCGGGAGGTTTACCGGGGAGCTGTTTTTT.

The chain couples TRBV19 to TRBJ2-1, with 9 bases fitting TRBD2. This CDR3 is built from 16 residues. From germline, CDR1 is LNHDA and CDR2 SQIVND (reference sequence). After removal of 6 bases from V and 11 bases from J, the junction contained 17 bases not matched to a gene. CDR3 DNA: TGTGCCAGTAGCCCACAGGGTCTACTAGCGGGCTCAAAGCAGTTCTTC. Translating gives CASSPQGLLAGSKQFF.

This clonotype was counted at least ten times. The chain has TRBV12-3 or TRBV12-4 and TRBJ2-3; 7 positions agree with TRBD1. The CDR3 loop spans 12 amino acids. J lost 6 bases, V lost 6 bases, and 3 bases had no gene match. CDR3 residues: CASSPQGDTQYF. CDR3 nucleotides: TGTGCCAGCAGCCCACAGGGGGATACGCAGTATTTT.

J is TRBJ1-4 and V is TRBV6-2 or TRBV6-3; the D is unclear. The CDR3 length is 12 residues. Germline CDR1 MNHEY, CDR2 SVGEGT. Trimming left V 0 bases short and J 10 bases short, with 6 bases between. CDR3 bases: TGTGCCAGCAGTTACTCGACGACAAAACTGTTTTTT. Encoded protein: CASSYSTTKLFF.

The genes are TRBV19 and TRBJ1-1; weak D call: TRBD1 (6 bases). Germline V CDR1 and CDR2: LNHDA, SQIVND (reference sequence). Trimming shortened V by 6 bases and J by 0 bases, and 14 bases separated the two germline ends. The length of the CDR3 is 15 residues. In DNA, the CDR3 is TGTGCCAGTAGCAGTATGGGGGCAATGAACACTGAAGCTTTCTTT. Amino acids: CASSSMGAMNTEAFF.

The chain couples TRBV29-1 to TRBJ2-1; TRBD2 matches at 9 bases. Germline V gene lookup returns CDR1 SQVTM and CDR2 ANQGSEA. The CDR3 contains 14 residues. V gave up 5 bases and J gave up 6 bases; unmatched junction bases: 8. As DNA, the CDR3 is TGCAGCGTTACCCGGGGAGCGGGGGGCAATGAGCAGTTCTTC. It codes for CSVTRGAGGNEQFF.

V gene TRBV6-1 combines with J gene TRBJ2-2; 12 nucleotides line up with TRBD2. The trim removed 8 bases at V and 6 bases at J, leaving 25 bases unmatched. This CDR3 is 21 amino acids long. Germline V gene sequence: CDR1 MNHNS, CDR2 SASEGT. CDR3 region: CASRGVSQGASGRGSSGELFF. The CDR3, as DNA: TGTGCCAGCCGTGGCGTTTCTCAGGGGGCTAGCGGGAGGGGGTCCTCCGGGGAGCTGTTTTTT.